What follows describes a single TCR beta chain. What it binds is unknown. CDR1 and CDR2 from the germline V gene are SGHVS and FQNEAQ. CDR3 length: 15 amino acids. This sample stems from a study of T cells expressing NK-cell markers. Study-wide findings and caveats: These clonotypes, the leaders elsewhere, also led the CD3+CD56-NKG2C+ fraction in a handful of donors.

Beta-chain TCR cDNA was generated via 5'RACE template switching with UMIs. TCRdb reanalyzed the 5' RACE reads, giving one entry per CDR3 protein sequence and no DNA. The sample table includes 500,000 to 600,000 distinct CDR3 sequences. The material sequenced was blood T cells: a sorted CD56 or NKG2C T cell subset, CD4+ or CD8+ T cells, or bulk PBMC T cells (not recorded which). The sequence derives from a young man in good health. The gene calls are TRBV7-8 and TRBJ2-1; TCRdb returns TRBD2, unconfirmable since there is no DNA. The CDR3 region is CASSLAQALYNEQFF.